This is a list of T cell receptor beta chains from one sample in a study of cytomegalovirus exposure and HLA in healthy donors. Clones were sequenced by immunoSEQ multiplex PCR, and TCRdb holds only the in-frame ones, with some missing. This sample has about 31,000 clones, with 35% to 55% found just once. The sequenced material came from PBMCs. Source of these receptors: a woman between 45 and 65 years old in good health and CMV-seronegative. CDR3s include the opening cysteine and the closing phenylalanine or tryptophan. Each record gives: J gene, D gene, clone size, V gene, CDR3 DNA, CDR3 protein. D genes are given only for firm matches. Not every row has a clone size; where given, it reads once, few, many or a size class.

TRBJ2-2,TRBD1,NA,TRBV5-1,TGCGCCAGCAGCTTCGGACAGGGGCGAGACGGGGAGCTGTTTTTT,CASSFGQGRDGELFF
TRBJ2-5,TRBD1,NA,TRBV11-2,TGTGCCAGCAGCTTAGGGACAGGGGGTGAGAAGGCCCAGTACTTC,CASSLGTGGEKAQYF
TRBJ2-7,NA,few,TRBV18,TGTGCCAGCTCACCGCCGACAGCCGGAACCTACGAGCAGTACTTC,CASSPPTAGTYEQYF
TRBJ1-3,NA,NA,TRBV12-5,TGTGCTAGTGGTTTCCTTTCAAACACCATATATTTT,CASGFLSNTIYF
TRBJ1-3,NA,NA,TRBV7-8,TGTGCCAGCAGCTCCCAGCACGGAGGGCGCACCATATATTTT,CASSSQHGGRTIYF
TRBJ2-1,NA,few,TRBV7-6,TGTGCCAGCAGCCCCACGGACAGCTCCTACAATGAGCAGTTCTTC,CASSPTDSSYNEQFF
TRBJ2-3,NA,few,TRBV18,TGTGCCAGCTCACCACCCGTCAGGCCAGATACGCAGTATTTT,CASSPPVRPDTQYF
TRBJ2-1,TRBD1,NA,TRBV15,TGTGCCACCAGCAGCGACAGGGGCTCCTACAATGAACAGTTCTTC,CATSSDRGSYNEQFF
TRBJ1-1,TRBD1,NA,TRBV18,TGTGCCAGCTCAAAACGAGACAGGGGCACTGAAGCTTTCTTT,CASSKRDRGTEAFF
TRBJ1-2,TRBD1,once,TRBV30,TGTGCCTGGAGTAGACAGGGCTATGGCTACACCTTC,CAWSRQGYGYTF
TRBJ2-5,TRBD2,NA,TRBV29-1,TGCAGCGTTAAAGGCGGGACTAAGACCCAGTACTTC,CSVKGGTKTQYF
TRBJ1-1,TRBD1,NA,TRBV18,TGTGCCAGCTCACCCCGGGACAGCTCTGAAGCTTTCTTT,CASSPRDSSEAFF
TRBJ1-2,NA,NA,TRBV29-1,TGCAGCGTTGAAGGTCGGAGTCCTGGCTACACCTTC,CSVEGRSPGYTF
TRBJ2-4,TRBD2,NA,TRBV5-4,TGTGCCAGCAGCCCGGGCGCGGTAGCGGGAGGGCCAGGCATTCAGTACTTC,CASSPGAVAGGPGIQYF
TRBJ1-3,TRBD1,NA,TRBV4-2,TGTGCCAGCAGCCAAGGGGACAGCTCTGGAAACACCATATATTTT,CASSQGDSSGNTIYF
TRBJ2-1,TRBD1,few,TRBV6-5,TGTGCCAGCAAGGGGACAGGGGACAACAATGAGCAGTTCTTC,CASKGTGDNNEQFF
TRBJ2-7,NA,NA,TRBV27,TGTGCCAGCAGTTTATTTGCGGATGTCAATTGGGAGCAGTACTTC,CASSLFADVNWEQYF
TRBJ2-1,TRBD1,few,TRBV10-1,TGCGCCAGCAGTGAGTCGACAGGGAACTCCTACAATGAGCAGTTCTTC,CASSESTGNSYNEQFF
TRBJ1-2,NA,NA,TRBV7-8,TGTGCCAGCAGCTTAGCTGGGAGTAACTATGGCTACACCTTC,CASSLAGSNYGYTF
TRBJ1-5,NA,NA,TRBV7-6,TGTGCCAGCAGCACAGGGATTAGCAATCAGCCCCAGCATTTT,CASSTGISNQPQHF
TRBJ2-3,TRBD2,NA,TRBV2,TGTGCCAGCAGTGAGAGACTAGCGGGGGGACATACTAGCACAGATACGCAGTATTTT,CASSERLAGGHTSTDTQYF
TRBJ2-2,TRBD2,few,TRBV4-1,TGCGCCAGCAGCCAAGTGGGCCTAGCGGTGGGGTCCGGGGAGCTGTTTTTT,CASSQVGLAVGSGELFF
TRBJ1-1,NA,few,TRBV21-1,TGTGCCAGCAGCGCATGGGAACAGGTAAGCACTGAAGCTTTCTTT,CASSAWEQVSTEAFF
TRBJ2-7,TRBD1,once,TRBV5-1,TGCGCCAGCAGCCCGGAGTGGGGACAGGAGGCCGAGCAGTACTTC,CASSPEWGQEAEQYF
TRBJ1-4,NA,few,TRBV6-5,TGTGCCACCAGGTCTGGGCGGGGGGGTGAAAAACTGTTTTTT,CATRSGRGGEKLFF
TRBJ2-7,TRBD1,NA,TRBV19,TGTGCCAGTAGTAGACAGGGGCCCTACGAGCAGTACTTC,CASSRQGPYEQYF
TRBJ2-7,TRBD1,few,TRBV27,TGTGCCAGCAGTCTACGGACAGGGGAGGTGGTGTACTTC,CASSLRTGEVVYF
TRBJ2-2,NA,few,TRBV19,TGTGCCAGTAGTATTGGACAGAAGTACCCCGGGGAGCTGTTTTTT,CASSIGQKYPGELFF
TRBJ2-7,TRBD1,NA,TRBV18,TGTGCCAGCTCACCACTGGGACAGTTTGTGCAGCAGTACTTC,CASSPLGQFVQQYF
TRBJ2-1,TRBD2,few,TRBV4-2,TGTGCCAGCAGCCGACTAGCGGGGGCGAATGAGCAGTTCTTC,CASSRLAGANEQFF
TRBJ1-6,NA,NA,TRBV6-5,TGTGCCAGCAGTTACCGACCTGGGCCATATAATTCACCCCTCCACTTT,CASSYRPGPYNSPLHF
TRBJ1-2,NA,NA,TRBV4-1,TGCGCCAGCAGCCAAGACCAGGGAACTTATGGCTACACCTTC,CASSQDQGTYGYTF
TRBJ2-7,TRBD1,few,TRBV27,TGTGCCAGCAGTTTAAAGGGGGCTAGGGAGCAGTACTTC,CASSLKGAREQYF
TRBJ2-3,TRBD2,NA,TRBV18,TGTGCCAGCTCACCACTAGCGGGGGGCCAGAGTGGAGATACGCAGTATTTT,CASSPLAGGQSGDTQYF
TRBJ1-4,NA,NA,TRBV7-9,TGTGCCAGCAGCTTAGAGGGGGTTAATGAAAAACTGTTTTTT,CASSLEGVNEKLFF
TRBJ2-1,TRBD1,few,TRBV5-1,TGCGCCAGCAGCTTAGGACAGGGGGCTGCGGATGAGCAGTTCTTC,CASSLGQGAADEQFF
TRBJ2-7,TRBD2,few,TRBV9,TGTGCCAGCAGCGCGGGAGCCGGGACTAGGGGCGAGCAGTACTTC,CASSAGAGTRGEQYF
TRBJ1-5,NA,few,TRBV28,TGTGCCAGCAGTCCACTAATCCAGCCCCAGCATTTT,CASSPLIQPQHF
TRBJ1-2,TRBD1,NA,TRBV5-1,TGCGCCAGCAGCTTGCATGGACAGGGTGGCTATGGCTACACCTTC,CASSLHGQGGYGYTF
TRBJ1-5,NA,NA,TRBV15,TGTGCCACCAGCTCCCTAGGGGTCCATCAGCCCCAGCATTTT,CATSSLGVHQPQHF
TRBJ1-1,NA,few,TRBV7-2,TGTGCCAGCAGCTTAGGACAGGTCCTCACTGAAGCTTTCTTT,CASSLGQVLTEAFF
TRBJ1-2,TRBD1,few,TRBV7-6,TGTGCCAGCAGCCCGGGACAGCCCAGGGGTGGCTACACCTTC,CASSPGQPRGGYTF
TRBJ2-2,TRBD1,NA,TRBV12-5,TGTGCTAGTGGAAAGACAGGGGGTGGGAAGGCCGGGGAGCTGTTTTTT,CASGKTGGGKAGELFF
TRBJ1-2,NA,NA,TRBV4-1,TGCGCCAGCAGCCCAGAGTGGGAGGCTGGCTACACCTTC,CASSPEWEAGYTF
TRBJ1-1,NA,few,TRBV10-2,TGCGCCAGCACCCGAGGGTACTCAAGACTTGATAACACTGAAGCTTTCTTT,CASTRGYSRLDNTEAFF
TRBJ2-1,TRBD2,NA,TRBV11-2,TGTGCCAGCAGCTTAGGAGCGGGGGTCTACAATGAGCAGTTCTTC,CASSLGAGVYNEQFF
TRBJ1-2,TRBD1,NA,TRBV6-5,TGTGCCAGCAGTTGGACAGGGGTCGGTGGCTACACCTTC,CASSWTGVGGYTF
TRBJ2-3,NA,few,TRBV6-1,TGTGCCAGCAGGAGGGTGCAAAGCACAGATACGCAGTATTTT,CASRRVQSTDTQYF
TRBJ2-7,TRBD2,NA,TRBV27,TGTGCCAGCAGTAGTACAGCGGGAGGCATCTACGAGCAGTACTTC,CASSSTAGGIYEQYF
TRBJ2-1,TRBD2,NA,TRBV7-9,TGTGCCAGCAGCTTAGGGGGACTAGCGGGAGGGCCACCCTACAATGAGCAGTTCTTC,CASSLGGLAGGPPYNEQFF
TRBJ2-3,TRBD2,NA,TRBV7-6,TGTGCCAGCAGCGGACCGGGACTAGCGGGGGGCGTACTTGATACGCAGTATTTT,CASSGPGLAGGVLDTQYF
TRBJ2-3,TRBD2,NA,TRBV28,TGTGCCACCGGGACTAGCGGGAGCGTGAGGTCAGATACGCAGTATTTT,CATGTSGSVRSDTQYF
TRBJ2-7,TRBD1,NA,TRBV15,TGTGCCACCAGCAGGCCGGGACAGTCGTCCGAGCAGTACTTC,CATSRPGQSSEQYF
TRBJ2-7,TRBD1,few,TRBV9,TGTGCCAGCAGCGTTCTGACAGGGGGAGAGCAGTACTTC,CASSVLTGGEQYF
TRBJ2-1,TRBD1,NA,TRBV7-9,TGTGCCAGCAGCTACTCCAGATGGCGGGCTGGGACAGGGGATCAAGAGCAGTTCTTC,CASSYSRWRAGTGDQEQFF
TRBJ2-5,NA,NA,TRBV28,TGTGCCAGCAGTTTAGAAGTAGAAGGGGCTCTGGGGGGAGAGACCCAGTACTTC,CASSLEVEGALGGETQYF
TRBJ1-1,NA,few,TRBV6-5,TGTGCCAGCAGTTACGGGGACACCCAAGCTTTCTTT,CASSYGDTQAFF
TRBJ2-7,TRBD2,NA,TRBV6-5,TGTGCCAGCAGTTACTCAGCGGGGCTAAATCTCGAGCAGTACTTC,CASSYSAGLNLEQYF
TRBJ2-7,NA,few,TRBV6-5,TGTGCCAGCAGGGTTGGGGGACAAGTGTACGAGCAGTACTTC,CASRVGGQVYEQYF
TRBJ2-5,NA,NA,TRBV7-9,TGTGCCAGCAGCTTAAGCGGAGGGGAAGAGACCCAGTACTTC,CASSLSGGEETQYF